The clone carrying this TCR beta chain appeared a few times. Its antigen is still unknown. All of the isolated RNA was reverse transcribed, so expressed TCRB transcripts were sequenced. The protocol was immunoSEQ multiplex PCR, while the TCRdb copy is restricted to in-frame clones and leaves out a portion. Of 600,000 to 700,000 clones in the sample, over 10% were seen once. These data are taken from a study of beta chain features in type 1 diabetes. Study-wide findings and caveats: A moderate, significant TCRB CDR3 shortening appeared in type 1 diabetes across four CD4+ subsets. A potential influence of HLA type upon TCRB rearrangement remained unresolved herein.

CDR3 length: 14 residues. With V trimmed by 7 bases and J by 2 bases, 7 bases remained unmatched. CDR1 and CDR2 (germline): PRHDT, FYEKMQ (reference sequence). The TCR sequence derives from a young man with type 1 diabetes. The sequenced sample was naive CD4+ T cells from blood. The chain joins TRBV13 to TRBJ2-5; 7 nucleotides line up with TRBD2. The CDR3 DNA reads as TGTGCCAGCACCAAGCAGGGAGGGCAAGAGACCCAGTACTTC. This translates into CASTKQGGQETQYF.